The 20 T cell receptor beta chains in this list originate from one sample, sequenced in a study of blood T cell repertoires in COVID-19 (TCRdb year 2020). Library method: the immunoSEQ multiplex PCR assay. TCRdb re-hosts the immuneACCESS table, in-frame sequences only. Its copies lack some clones; in the studies checked, an unresolved V gene accounts for under half of them, and the cause for the rest is not known. In this sample the table shows about 49,000 clones, about 77% of which occur a single time. The ten largest clones represent about 45% of the sample. Sequencing input: peripheral blood. All receptors derive from a man in his 70s with active or convalescent COVID-19.

The chain recombines TRBV14 with TRBJ2-1; the D is unclear. Germline V gene data show CDR1 as SGHDN and CDR2 as FVKESK. CDR3 size: 16 residues. V lost 4 bases to trimming and J lost 6 bases, with 19 bases between them. As DNA, the CDR3 is TGTGCCAGCAGCCCAAAGAAAGCAGCGACTCCCAATGAGCAGTTCTTC. Residues: CASSPKKAATPNEQFF.

V usage is TRBV28 and J usage is TRBJ1-5, with TRBD1 matching 7 bases. The CDR3 extends over 16 amino acids. Per the germline V gene, CDR1 is MDHEN and CDR2 is SYDVKM. V trimming: 7 bases; J trimming: 0 bases; junction bases outside the gene matches: 9. CDR3: CASNDPGTDSNQPQHF. In nucleotides, the CDR3 is TGTGCCAGCAACGACCCCGGGACAGATAGCAATCAGCCCCAGCATTTT.

The chain couples TRBV7-9 to TRBJ2-1, with 10 bases fitting TRBD1. This CDR3 region has 16 residues. V lost 1 base to trimming and J lost 10 bases; unmatched junction nucleotides: 10. Germline V gives CDR1 SEHNR, CDR2 FQNEAQ (reference sequence). CDR3 nucleotide sequence: TGTGCCAGCAGCTTAGACCCGGGACAGGGGTCTAGCGAGCAGTTCTTC. Amino acids: CASSLDPGQGSSEQFF.

This clone was picked up a small number of times. The chain employs TRBV11-2 and TRBJ1-1; weak D call: TRBD1 (6 bases). The length of the CDR3 is 16 residues. V lost 0 bases and J 5 bases, leaving 16 bases between the germline ends. The germline gives CDR1 SGHAT, CDR2 FQNNGV. As DNA, the CDR3 is TGTGCCAGCAGCTTAGACCAAACAGGGTGGGGAACTGAAGCTTTCTTT. Its translation is CASSLDQTGWGTEAFF.

The CDR3 is CASSSRDIGGGYEQYF. The CDR3 coding sequence is TGTGCCAGCAGTTCCCGGGACATAGGGGGTGGCTACGAGCAGTACTTC. This chain joins TRBV6-6 and TRBJ2-7; perhaps TRBD1 as D (6 bases). The CDR3 loop spans 16 amino acids. CDR1 and CDR2 from the germline V gene are MNHNY and SVGAGI (reference sequence). Between the trimmed V and J ends, which lost 4 bases and 3 bases, there was a span of 19 bases.

The rearrangement uses TRBV19 and TRBJ1-1; 10 bases agree with TRBD1. J gave up 4 bases and V 3 bases, and 5 bases lay outside the gene matches. Germline-derived CDR1 and CDR2 are LNHDA and SQIVND (reference sequence). This CDR3 region has 15 residues. The CDR3: CASSMDRGRITEAFF. The CDR3, as DNA: TGTGCCAGTAGTATGGACAGGGGGAGAATCACTGAAGCTTTCTTT.

The chain has TRBV2 and TRBJ2-3; 7 positions match TRBD1. Trimming removed 6 bases from V and 3 bases from J; junction bases left unmatched: 9. The germline gives CDR1 SNHLY, CDR2 FYNNEI. The CDR3 has 15 residues. This CDR3 reads CASRLGQDRTDTQYF. In nucleotides, the CDR3 is TGTGCCAGCAGGTTAGGACAGGACAGGACAGATACGCAGTATTTT.

The chain couples TRBV2 to TRBJ2-1; 8 bases are a match to TRBD2. Germline V CDR1 and CDR2: SNHLY, FYNNEI. V gave up 5 bases and J gave up 5 bases; unmatched junction bases: 11. The CDR3 is 16 residues long. In DNA, the CDR3 is TGTGCCAGCAGTCTCTTCAGCGGGAGTGTCCACAATGAGCAGTTCTTC. It translates to CASSLFSGSVHNEQFF.

The V gene is TRBV2, the J gene TRBJ1-3, with 7 bases identical to TRBD1. The germline V gene encodes CDR1 SNHLY and CDR2 FYNNEI. The CDR3 has 14 residues. V lost 8 bases, J lost 4 bases, and 8 bases stayed unmatched. DNA for the CDR3: TGTGCCAGCCTCCGGGACAGAGGAGGAAACACCATATATTTT. This encodes CASLRDRGGNTIYF.

V and J are TRBV29-1 and TRBJ1-1; D is uncertain. The CDR3 runs 14 residues. Germline lookup yields CDR1 SQVTM and CDR2 ANQGSEA. Trimming stripped 4 bases from V and 0 bases from J, with 12 bases between. CDR3 sequence (DNA): TGCAGCGTTGCATTGTGGCGGATGAACACTGAAGCTTTCTTT. Encoded protein: CSVALWRMNTEAFF.

This chain joins TRBV7-2 and TRBJ1-5; 9 bases align to TRBD1. The junction had 0 bases not matched to a gene; V was cut back by 4 bases and J by 5 bases. CDR1 is SGHTA, CDR2 FQGNSA, per germline. This CDR3 is built from 13 residues. CDR3 DNA: TGTGCCAGCAGCTGGGACAGGGATCAGCCCCAGCATTTT. It translates to CASSWDRDQPQHF.

The chain has TRBV29-1 and TRBJ2-1, with 9 bases aligning to TRBD2. After removal of 1 base from V and 0 bases from J, the junction contained 4 bases not matched to a gene. This CDR3 has 16 amino acids. The V gene's germline CDR1 is SQVTM and CDR2 ANQGSEA. The CDR3 here is CSVEALAGNSYNEQFF. CDR3 in DNA: TGCAGCGTTGAAGCCCTAGCGGGAAACTCCTACAATGAGCAGTTCTTC.

This clone was recorded a few times. The chain links TRBV3-1 (or the pseudogene TRBV3-2) to TRBJ2-1, with D maybe TRBD1 (6 bases). Per the germline V gene, CDR1 is LGHDT and CDR2 is YNNKEL (reference sequence). Trimming removed 5 bases at V and 9 bases at J, with 14 bases between. The CDR3 is 13 residues long. The CDR3 bases are TGTGCCAGCAGCATTCGAGGGGGTGTTGAGCAGTTCTTC. This sequence encodes CASSIRGGVEQFF.

This chain links TRBV18 with TRBJ1-1, with unresolved D. Trimming took off 0 bases at V and 0 bases at J, with 8 bases between the two ends. Germline CDR1 reads KGHSH; CDR2 reads LQKENI. CDR3 size: 15 residues. CDR3 protein: CASSPPVGVNTEAFF. CDR3 DNA: TGTGCCAGCTCACCACCAGTGGGAGTGAACACTGAAGCTTTCTTT.

The chain combines TRBV24-1 with TRBJ2-5, with TRBD2 identical over 10 bases. Trimming removed 1 base from V and 2 bases from J; junction bases left unmatched: 6. Germline lookup yields CDR1 KGHDR and CDR2 SFDVKD. The CDR3 sequence is 17 residues long. Here the CDR3 reads CATSDFGGLARQETQYF. The CDR3 DNA follows: TGTGCCACCAGTGATTTTGGGGGACTAGCGAGACAAGAGACCCAGTACTTC.

This clone was counted a few times. The rearrangement joins TRBV5-5 to TRBJ1-3; no clear D. This CDR3 contains 16 residues. Germline V gene lookup returns CDR1 SGHKS and CDR2 YYEKEE (reference sequence). The ends were cut back, 1 base at V and 0 bases at J, with 11 bases in the middle. CDR3 DNA sequence: TGTGCCAGCAGCTTGCTTCCCCTTAACTCTGGAAACACCATATATTTT. Protein: CASSLLPLNSGNTIYF.

The V call is TRBV19, the J call TRBJ1-2; 8 nucleotides line up with TRBD1. Losses at the gene ends were 0 bases for V and 3 bases for J; bases not matched to a gene: 3. The CDR3 runs 15 residues. Germline V lookup: CDR1 LNHDA, CDR2 SQIVND (reference sequence). DNA of the CDR3: TGTGCCAGTAGTATAGAGGACAGGGCATACTATGGCTACACCTTC. Amino acids: CASSIEDRAYYGYTF.

This chain connects TRBV7-3 to TRBJ2-1; no clear D gene. Per germline, CDR1 SGHTA and CDR2 FQGTGA. The V and J ends lost 4 bases and 1 base respectively, with 14 bases between them. The CDR3 loop spans 16 amino acids. CDR3 DNA sequence: TGTGCCAGCAGCTACCAAGCCCAGGCTTCCTACAATGAGCAGTTCTTC. Residues: CASSYQAQASYNEQFF.

The chain carries TRBV11-2 and TRBJ2-3; maybe TRBD1 (6 bases). Germline loops: CDR1 SGHAT, CDR2 FQNNGV. The V and J ends lost 5 bases and 7 bases respectively, with 16 bases between them. This CDR3 spans 14 amino acids. CDR3 amino acids: CASSLLTGSHTQYF. CDR3 DNA: TGTGCCAGCAGCCTTCTGACAGGTAGCCATACGCAGTATTTT.

CDR3 residues: CASSQGGDLPTDTQYF. In DNA, the CDR3 is TGCGCCAGCAGCCAGGGAGGGGACCTACCCACAGATACGCAGTATTTT. The chain carries TRBV4-3 and TRBJ2-3, with TRBD2 matching over 7 bases. With 3 bases clipped from V and 2 bases from J, the junction kept 8 bases outside the gene matches. Germline V lookup: CDR1 LGHNA, CDR2 YSLEER. The CDR3 spans 16 residues.